This T cell receptor (beta chain) came from a study of shared clonotypes between healthy human individuals. General study results and limits: Generation probabilities of non-shared clonotypes were lower (relative to those shared by all four donors). Specimens sampled were limited to blood, with tissue repertoires likely differing.

Only in-frame clones appear in the TCRdb table, and some are missing; sequencing was by immunoSEQ multiplex PCR. The repertoire consists of under 2,000,000 clones, with less than 95% occurring once and the leading ten covering roughly 1.2%. CD45RO-negative, CCR7-selected cells formed the naive CD8 fraction, which excluded terminally differentiated effector memory CD45RA+ cells. The CDR3 has 14 residues. V lost 0 bases to trimming and J lost 7 bases; unmatched junction nucleotides: 4. The V gene's germline CDR1 is SGHKS and CDR2 YYEKEE (reference sequence). As concerns this clone: Its antigen is not identified.

The gene calls are TRBV5-5 and TRBJ2-7; 10 nucleotides line up with TRBD1. Input material: naive CD8+ T cells sorted from blood. The clonotype originates from a man aged 18 to 29 in good health. CDR3 region: CASSLGQGAWEQYF. In DNA form, the CDR3 reads TGTGCCAGCAGCTTGGGACAGGGGGCGTGGGAGCAGTACTTC.